Sequencing of this TCR beta chain was carried out in a study of Graves' ophthalmopathy and Graves' hyperthyroidism. Study outcomes and limitations: This model predicted ophthalmopathy progression (sensitivity 60% to 71%, specificity around 72%). The blood repertoire also included most expanded thyroid clonotypes above 0.001 frequency.

This clonotype was detected many times. The antigen remains unidentified. Researchers took RNA transcripts and amplified TCR beta CDR3 regions from them. RT-PCR with HTBI primers came first, then second-round multiplex PCR. TCRdb re-called the multiplex PCR reads through MiXCR, storing one row per CDR3 protein. The table has hundreds of thousands of distinct CDR3 sequences, approximately 22% seen once. Ophthalmopathy not arising within 18 months of follow-up defined hyperthyroidism as stable. Aged 18 to 65, the patients with hyperthyroidism had under 2 months' duration and were newly diagnosed. CDR1 is MNHEY and CDR2 is SMNVEV in the germline V gene (reference sequence). The CDR3 consists of 16 residues. Trimming stripped 4 bases from V and 3 bases from J, with 16 bases between.

The source material was peripheral blood. The TCR was taken from a woman under 30 with stable Graves' hyperthyroidism. Some clones in this sample may be carry-over from other donors' samples. The chain employs TRBV27 and TRBJ1-5, with D perhaps matching TRBD1 (6 bases). The CDR3 DNA is TGTGCCAGCAGTTCCCTCCGGACAGTAAACAATCAGCCCCAGCATTTT. Translating gives CASSSLRTVNNQPQHF.